This is a list of T cell receptor beta chains from one sample in a study of read filtering for tumor transcriptome and immune sequencing. TCRdb reprocessed the reads via MiXCR and lists one record per CDR3 protein. The sample shows approximately 24,000 distinct CDR3 sequences, approximately 22% of them seen only once. The sample was a population of CD138-negative cells sorted from bone marrow. The origin of the receptors is a donor aged 40 or over with multiple myeloma. Each CDR3 is given with its conserved first and last residue. The order of the fields is V gene, D gene, J gene, clone size, CDR3 DNA, CDR3 protein. A D gene is named only where the DNA matches it firmly. Clone sizes are given selectively: once, few, many, or a class where the clone is expanded.

v_gene: TRBV2
d_gene: TRBD2
j_gene: TRBJ2-4
abundance: many
CDR3nt: TGTGCCAGCAGGGCTCCCGGGACTAGCGCCCTAGAAAACATTCAGTACTTC
CDR3aa: CASRAPGTSALENIQYF

v_gene: TRBV20-1
d_gene: TRBD1
j_gene: TRBJ1-4
abundance: NA
CDR3nt: TGCAGTGCTAGAGAGCAGGGGGCGATACCTAATGAAGAACTGTTTTTT
CDR3aa: CSAREQGAIPNEELFF

v_gene: TRBV9
d_gene: TRBD2
j_gene: TRBJ2-3
abundance: NA
CDR3nt: TGTGCCAGCAGCGTAGGGACAGGTACTAGCGGGGGGACAGATACGCAGTATTTT
CDR3aa: CASSVGTGTSGGTDTQYF

v_gene: TRBV2
d_gene: NA
j_gene: TRBJ1-1
abundance: many
CDR3nt: TGTGCCAGCAGTGAGGCGGGGACTGAAGCTTTCTTT
CDR3aa: CASSEAGTEAFF

v_gene: TRBV11-1
d_gene: NA
j_gene: TRBJ2-5
abundance: many
CDR3nt: TGTGCCAGCAGCTTCCGGAGTTTACAAGAGACCCAGTACTTC
CDR3aa: CASSFRSLQETQYF

v_gene: TRBV19
d_gene: NA
j_gene: TRBJ1-1
abundance: NA
CDR3nt: TGTGCCAGTAGTCCAGCAGGGAGCATCACTGAAGCTTTCTTT
CDR3aa: CASSPAGSITEAFF

v_gene: TRBV2
d_gene: NA
j_gene: TRBJ2-3
abundance: NA
CDR3nt: TGTGCCAGCAGTGAAACCCCTAGCACAGATACGCAGTATTTT
CDR3aa: CASSETPSTDTQYF

v_gene: TRBV5-1
d_gene: NA
j_gene: TRBJ1-1
abundance: many
CDR3nt: TGCGCCAGCAGCTCGGGGGGCGGGGGGAACACTGAAGCTTTCTTT
CDR3aa: CASSSGGGGNTEAFF

v_gene: TRBV7-2
d_gene: NA
j_gene: TRBJ2-7
abundance: many
CDR3nt: TGTGCCAGCAGCTGGGGCTTCCAGTCCTACGAGCAGTACTTC
CDR3aa: CASSWGFQSYEQYF

v_gene: TRBV10-2
d_gene: NA
j_gene: TRBJ2-5
abundance: few
CDR3nt: TGCGCCAGCAGTGAGGGTCCCCTAGGGTACTTC
CDR3aa: CASSEGPLGYF

v_gene: TRBV19
d_gene: NA
j_gene: TRBJ1-5
abundance: NA
CDR3nt: TGTGCCAGTAGGGGCTTCAATCAGCCCCAGCATTTT
CDR3aa: CASRGFNQPQHF

v_gene: TRBV7-3
d_gene: NA
j_gene: TRBJ2-1
abundance: many
CDR3nt: TGTGCCAGCAGTCCCCTAAGGGGCGAGGAGCAGTTCTTC
CDR3aa: CASSPLRGEEQFF

v_gene: TRBV19
d_gene: TRBD1
j_gene: TRBJ1-1
abundance: NA
CDR3nt: TGTGCCAGTAGACCCACCGACAGGGCCCGAGCTTTCTTT
CDR3aa: CASRPTDRARAFF

v_gene: TRBV5-1
d_gene: NA
j_gene: TRBJ2-3
abundance: many
CDR3nt: TGCGCCAGCAGCTTGGTCAGTAGCACAGATACGCAGTATTTT
CDR3aa: CASSLVSSTDTQYF

v_gene: TRBV7-9
d_gene: TRBD1
j_gene: TRBJ1-5
abundance: many
CDR3nt: TGTGCCAGCAGCTTCGAGGGGGCAGCCCAGCATTTT
CDR3aa: CASSFEGAAQHF

v_gene: TRBV15
d_gene: NA
j_gene: TRBJ2-3
abundance: few
CDR3nt: TGTGCCACCAGCAGAGATACTTTTTGGCCGATAGGGACAGATACGCAGTATTTT
CDR3aa: CATSRDTFWPIGTDTQYF

v_gene: TRBV20-1
d_gene: NA
j_gene: TRBJ2-1
abundance: NA
CDR3nt: TGCAGTGCTTTCCGGAATGAGCAGTTCTTC
CDR3aa: CSAFRNEQFF

v_gene: TRBV7-6
d_gene: NA
j_gene: TRBJ1-6
abundance: many
CDR3nt: TGTGCCAGCAGCTTACAGGGTTCCTATAATTCACCCCTCCACTTT
CDR3aa: CASSLQGSYNSPLHF

v_gene: TRBV4-1
d_gene: NA
j_gene: TRBJ2-1
abundance: many
CDR3nt: TGCGCCAGCAGCCAAGTTGGGGGGCCCTACAATGAGCAGTTCTTC
CDR3aa: CASSQVGGPYNEQFF

v_gene: TRBV20-1
d_gene: NA
j_gene: TRBJ1-1
abundance: NA
CDR3nt: TGCAGTGCTGCTCCATGGAACACTGAAGCTTTCTTT
CDR3aa: CSAAPWNTEAFF

v_gene: TRBV7-2
d_gene: TRBD2
j_gene: TRBJ2-3
abundance: many
CDR3nt: TGTGCCAGCAGCCGAGGAAGGGCTAGCGGGGGGGTACAGTATTTT
CDR3aa: CASSRGRASGGVQYF

v_gene: TRBV20-1
d_gene: TRBD1
j_gene: TRBJ1-1
abundance: many
CDR3nt: TGCAGTGCTAGCCGGGACAGGGGCACTGAAGCTTTCTTT
CDR3aa: CSASRDRGTEAFF